This TCR beta chain was documented in a study of shared clonotypes between healthy human individuals. All participating donors were Caucasian adults from Nashville, Tennessee. Execution of the assay was at deep level. Assay: immunoSEQ multiplex PCR; the TCRdb copy retains only in-frame clones and omits some. The data show about 1.5 million clones, around 98% seen once. The sample comprised naive CD4+ T cells sorted from blood. Subset noted: CD45RA+ positively selected. The sequence was obtained from a man under 40 in good health.

For the CDR3, the DNA is TGTGCCAGCTCACAGGGGACAGTCGATCAGCCCCAGCATTTT. It codes for CASSQGTVDQPQHF. This chain joins TRBV18 and TRBJ1-5; 7 bases line up with TRBD1. The CDR3 contains 14 residues. Trimming at V came to 4 bases and at J to 5 bases, leaving 5 bases not matched to a gene. CDR1 and CDR2 from the germline V gene are KGHSH and LQKENI. Looking up the rest from reference TRBV18 and TRBJ1-5 gives the full variable domain: NAGVMQNPRHLVRRRGQEARLRCSPMKGHSHVYWYRQLPEEGLKFMVYLQKENIIDESGMPKERFSAEFPKEGPSILRIQQVVRGDSAAYFCASSQGTVDQPQHFGDGTRLSIL.